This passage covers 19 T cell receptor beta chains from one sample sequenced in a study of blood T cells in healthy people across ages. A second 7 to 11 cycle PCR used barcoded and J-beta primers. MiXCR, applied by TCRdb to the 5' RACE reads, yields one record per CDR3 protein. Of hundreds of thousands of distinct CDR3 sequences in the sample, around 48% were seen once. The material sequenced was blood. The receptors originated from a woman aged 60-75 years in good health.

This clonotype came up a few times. CDR3 protein: CSASSGRTDYEQYF. CDR3 nucleotides: TGCAGTGCGTCTAGCGGGAGAACAGACTACGAGCAGTACTTC. The chain recombines TRBV20-1 with TRBJ2-5; TRBD2 aligns across 10 bases. Near its end, the DNA agrees better with TRBJ2-7, so the J call may be wrong. The CDR3 length is 14 residues. In germline, CDR1 is DFQATT, CDR2 SNEGSKA (reference sequence).

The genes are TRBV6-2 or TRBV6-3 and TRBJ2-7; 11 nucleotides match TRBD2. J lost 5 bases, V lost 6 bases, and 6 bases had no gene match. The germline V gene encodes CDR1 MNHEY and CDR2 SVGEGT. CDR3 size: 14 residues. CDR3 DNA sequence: TGTGCCAGCAGCTATAGCGGGAGGGAGAACGAGCAGTACTTC. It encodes CASSYSGRENEQYF.

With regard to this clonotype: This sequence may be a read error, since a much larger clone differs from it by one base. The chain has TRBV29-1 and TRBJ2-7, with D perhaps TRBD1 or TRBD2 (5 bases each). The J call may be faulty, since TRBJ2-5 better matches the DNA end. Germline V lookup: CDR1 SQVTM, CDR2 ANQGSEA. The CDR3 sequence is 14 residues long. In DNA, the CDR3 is TGCAGCATTGAGACACCGGGACGGAGAGAGACCCAGTACTTC. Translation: CSIETPGRRETQYF.

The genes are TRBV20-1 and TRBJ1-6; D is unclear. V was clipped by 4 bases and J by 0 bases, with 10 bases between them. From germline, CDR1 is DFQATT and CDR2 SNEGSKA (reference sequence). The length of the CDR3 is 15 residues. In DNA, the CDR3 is TGCAGTGCTATCTACGATAGCTCCTATAATTCACCCCTCCACTTT. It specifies CSAIYDSSYNSPLHF.

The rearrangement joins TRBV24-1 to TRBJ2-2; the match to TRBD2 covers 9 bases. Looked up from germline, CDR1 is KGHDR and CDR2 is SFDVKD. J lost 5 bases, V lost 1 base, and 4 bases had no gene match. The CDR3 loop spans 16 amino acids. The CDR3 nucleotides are TGTGCCACCAGTGATTTTAGCGGGAGTGTAACCGGGGAGCTGTTTTTT. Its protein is CATSDFSGSVTGELFF.

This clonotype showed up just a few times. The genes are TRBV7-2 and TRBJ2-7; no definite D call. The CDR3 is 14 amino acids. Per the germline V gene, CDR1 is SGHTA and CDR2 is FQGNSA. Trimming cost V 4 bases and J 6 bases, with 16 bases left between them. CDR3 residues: CASSSGWGAGEQYF. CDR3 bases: TGTGCCAGCAGCTCTGGGTGGGGTGCCGGCGAGCAGTACTTC.

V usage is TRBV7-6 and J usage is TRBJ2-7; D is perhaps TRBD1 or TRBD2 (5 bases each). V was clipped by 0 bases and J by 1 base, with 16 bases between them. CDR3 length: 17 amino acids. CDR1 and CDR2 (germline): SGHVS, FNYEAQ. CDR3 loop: CASSLAGWGSPSYEQYF. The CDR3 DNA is TGTGCCAGCAGCTTAGCCGGCTGGGGGTCCCCTTCCTACGAGCAGTACTTC.

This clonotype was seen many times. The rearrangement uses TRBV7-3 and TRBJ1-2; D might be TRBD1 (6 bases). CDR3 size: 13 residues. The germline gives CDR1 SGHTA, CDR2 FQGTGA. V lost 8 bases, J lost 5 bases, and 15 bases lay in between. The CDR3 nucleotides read TGTGCCAGCTCGCGGACAGCTCAATATGGCTACACCTTC. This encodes CASSRTAQYGYTF.

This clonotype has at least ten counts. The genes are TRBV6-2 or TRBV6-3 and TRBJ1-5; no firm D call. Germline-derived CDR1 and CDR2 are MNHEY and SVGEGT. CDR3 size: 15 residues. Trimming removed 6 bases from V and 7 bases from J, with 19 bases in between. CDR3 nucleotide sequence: TGTGCCAGCAGCCCCGGGGAAAGATTCGAACAGCCCCAGCATTTT. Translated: CASSPGERFEQPQHF.

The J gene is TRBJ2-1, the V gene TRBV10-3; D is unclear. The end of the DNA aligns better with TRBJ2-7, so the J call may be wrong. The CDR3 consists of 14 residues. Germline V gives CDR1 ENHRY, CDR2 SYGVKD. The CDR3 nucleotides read TGTGCCATCAGTGTGGGGTATTCCTACAATGAGCAGTACTTC. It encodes CAISVGYSYNEQYF.

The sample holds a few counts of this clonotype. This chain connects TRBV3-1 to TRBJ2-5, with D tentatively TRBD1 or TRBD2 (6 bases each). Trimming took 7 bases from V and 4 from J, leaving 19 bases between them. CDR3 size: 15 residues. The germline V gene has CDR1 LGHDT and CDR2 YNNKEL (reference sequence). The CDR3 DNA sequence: TGTGCCAGCACCCCACGGGGGCGAGGGGGAGAGACCCAGTACTTC. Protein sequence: CASTPRGRGGETQYF.

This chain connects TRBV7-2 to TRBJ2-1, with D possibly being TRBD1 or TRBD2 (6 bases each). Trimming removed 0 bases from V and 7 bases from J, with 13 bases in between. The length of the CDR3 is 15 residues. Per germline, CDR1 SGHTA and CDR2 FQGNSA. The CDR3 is CASSLAGGMNNEQFF. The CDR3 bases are TGTGCCAGCAGCTTAGCAGGGGGGATGAATAATGAGCAGTTCTTC. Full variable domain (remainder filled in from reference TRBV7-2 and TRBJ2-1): GAGVSQSPSNKVTEKGKDVELRCDPISGHTALYWYRQSLGQGLEFLIYFQGNSAPDKSGLPSDRFSAERTGGSVSTLTIQRTQQEDSAVYLCASSLAGGMNNEQFFGPGTRLTVL.

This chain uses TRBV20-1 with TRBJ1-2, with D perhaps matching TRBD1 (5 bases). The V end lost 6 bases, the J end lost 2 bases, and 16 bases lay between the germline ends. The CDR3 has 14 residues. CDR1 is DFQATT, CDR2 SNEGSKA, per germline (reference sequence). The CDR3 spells CSAKQPGRNYGYTF. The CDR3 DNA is TGCAGTGCAAAGCAACCGGGACGGAACTATGGCTACACCTTC.

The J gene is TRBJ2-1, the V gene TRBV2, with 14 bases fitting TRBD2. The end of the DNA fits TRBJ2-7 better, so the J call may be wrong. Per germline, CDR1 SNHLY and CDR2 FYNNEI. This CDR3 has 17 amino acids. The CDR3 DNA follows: TGTGCCAGCAGTCTTATTCCCGGGACTAGCGGGAGAAATGAGCAGTACTTC. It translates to CASSLIPGTSGRNEQYF.

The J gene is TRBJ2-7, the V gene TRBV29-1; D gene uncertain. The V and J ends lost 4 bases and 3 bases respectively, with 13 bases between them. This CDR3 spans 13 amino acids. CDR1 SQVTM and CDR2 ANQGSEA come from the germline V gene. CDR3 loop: CSVANVARYEQYF. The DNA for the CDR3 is TGCAGCGTTGCCAACGTAGCACGCTACGAGCAGTACTTC.

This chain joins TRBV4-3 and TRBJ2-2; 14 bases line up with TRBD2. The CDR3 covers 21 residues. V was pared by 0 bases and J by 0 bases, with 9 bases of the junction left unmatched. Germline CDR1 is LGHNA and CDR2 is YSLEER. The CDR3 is CASSQDVLGLAGGPNTGELFF. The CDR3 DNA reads TGCGCCAGCAGCCAAGATGTGTTAGGACTAGCGGGAGGACCGAACACCGGGGAGCTGTTTTTT.

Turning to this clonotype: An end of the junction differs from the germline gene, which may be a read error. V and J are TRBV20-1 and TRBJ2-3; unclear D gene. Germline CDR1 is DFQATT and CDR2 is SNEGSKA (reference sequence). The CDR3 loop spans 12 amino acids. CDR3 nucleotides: TGCAGTGCAAGAGAAGTCACAGATACGCAGTATTTT. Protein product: CSAREVTDTQYF.

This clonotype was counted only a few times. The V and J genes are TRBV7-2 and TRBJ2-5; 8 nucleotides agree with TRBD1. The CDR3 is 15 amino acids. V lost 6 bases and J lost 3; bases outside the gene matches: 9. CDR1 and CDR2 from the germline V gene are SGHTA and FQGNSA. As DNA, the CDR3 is TGTGCCAGCAGTCGTTTTTCGGACAGGGAAGAGACCCAGTACTTC. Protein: CASSRFSDREETQYF.

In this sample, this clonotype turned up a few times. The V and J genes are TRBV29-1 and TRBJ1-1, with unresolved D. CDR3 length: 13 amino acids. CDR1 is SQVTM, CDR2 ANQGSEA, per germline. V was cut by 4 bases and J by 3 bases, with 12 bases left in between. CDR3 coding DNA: TGCAGCGTTGTGAGGGATTCGTACACTGAAGCTTTCTTT. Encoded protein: CSVVRDSYTEAFF.